Below, 22 T cell receptor beta chains from the same sample are listed, as sequenced in a study of PD-L1 blockade in urothelial cancer. Sequencing was performed with immunoSEQ multiplex PCR; in TCRdb, only in-frame clones are kept and a portion is missing. The sample yields nearly 50,000 clones, approximately 86% seen once. Time point noted: peripheral blood 6 weeks after treatment start. The material sequenced was PBMCs, taken around atezolizumab (anti-PD-L1) treatment. All receptors come from a man between 50 and 59 years old with urothelial cancer.

The rearrangement joins TRBV4-1 to TRBJ2-2, with 8 bases identical to TRBD2. V trimming: 2 bases; J trimming: 4 bases; junction bases outside the gene matches: 9. In germline, CDR1 is MGHRA, CDR2 YSYEKL. CDR3 length: 17 amino acids. CDR3 in DNA: TGCGCCAGCAGCCAAAGCACGGGGGGGCGGGTCACCGGGGAGCTGTTTTTT. Translating gives CASSQSTGGRVTGELFF.

The chain carries TRBV25-1 and TRBJ1-4; D gene ambiguous. There are 14 residues in the CDR3. Germline V gene sequence: CDR1 MGHDK, CDR2 SYGVNS. The V end lost 3 bases, the J end lost 8 bases, and 13 bases lay between the germline ends. The CDR3 is CASSDPGFGEKLFF. CDR3 coding DNA: TGTGCCAGCAGTGATCCCGGGTTCGGAGAAAAACTGTTTTTT.

This chain uses TRBV21-1 with TRBJ2-2; TRBD2, as called in the table, went unchecked against the DNA. TRBV21-1 is marked as a pseudogene. The CDR3 is 19 residues long. This chain's CDR3 is CASSKFSLAGGENTGELFF. The CDR3 bases are TGTGCCAGCAGCAAATTTTCGCTAGCGGGAGGGGAGAACACCGGGGAGCTGTTTTTT.

The rearrangement links TRBV27 to TRBJ2-1; D is possibly TRBD1 (6 bases). Looked up from germline, CDR1 is MNHEY and CDR2 is SMNVEV (reference sequence). This CDR3 has 13 residues. The V end lost 4 bases, the J end lost 5 bases, and 9 bases lay between the germline ends. The CDR3 nucleotides are TGTGCCAGCAGTTCCCAGGGGAACAATGAGCAGTTCTTC. Its protein is CASSSQGNNEQFF.

The V gene is TRBV7-9, the J gene TRBJ2-1, with 8 positions matching TRBD1. Per the germline V gene, CDR1 is SEHNR and CDR2 is FQNEAQ (reference sequence). V shed 10 bases and J 9 bases; nucleotides not matched to a gene: 11. The CDR3 has 13 residues. CDR3 in DNA: TGTGCCACCCAACGTCCGACAGGGGTTGAGCAGTTCTTC. Protein: CATQRPTGVEQFF. The full variable domain, completed using reference TRBV7-9 and TRBJ2-1, is DTGVSQNPRHKITKRGQNVTFRCDPISEHNRLYWYRQTLGQGPEFLTYFQNEAQLEKSRLLSDRFSAERPKGSFSTLEIQRTEQGDSAMYLCATQRPTGVEQFFGPGTRLTVL.

The rearrangement uses TRBV7-9 and TRBJ2-3, with TRBD1 matching over 7 bases. This CDR3 is built from 16 residues. V was pared by 4 bases and J by 0 bases, with 7 bases of the junction left unmatched. CDR1 is SEHNR, CDR2 FQNEAQ, per germline (reference sequence). CDR3 region: CASSSLWTGSTDTQYF. DNA of the CDR3: TGTGCCAGCAGCTCCTTGTGGACAGGAAGCACAGATACGCAGTATTTT.

This chain links TRBV19 with TRBJ2-7; perhaps TRBD1 as D (6 bases). The CDR3 loop spans 15 amino acids. The V gene's germline CDR1 is LNHDA and CDR2 SQIVND (reference sequence). V dropped 6 bases and J dropped 0 bases, with 15 bases sitting between them. The CDR3 reads CASSNQGLSSYEQYF. The CDR3 DNA reads as TGTGCCAGTAGCAACCAGGGGCTGAGCTCCTACGAGCAGTACTTC.

V usage is TRBV2 and J usage is TRBJ2-7; no definite D call. Germline CDR1 SNHLY, CDR2 FYNNEI. The CDR3 is 11 residues long. The germline V and J ends were trimmed by 1 base and 7 bases, with 5 bases remaining between them. The CDR3 DNA follows: TGTGCCAGCAGTGAAGACTCAGAGCAGTACTTC. It encodes CASSEDSEQYF.

The chain couples TRBV7-8 to TRBJ1-1; a possible D gene is TRBD1 (6 bases). The CDR3 contains 16 residues. V lost 0 bases and J 5 bases, leaving 16 bases between the germline ends. CDR1 is SGHVS, CDR2 FQNEAQ, per germline. CDR3: CASSLAGGGASTEAFF. CDR3 DNA sequence: TGTGCCAGCAGCTTAGCGGGGGGGGGCGCCTCTACTGAAGCTTTCTTT.

This clone was recorded a few times. Other DNA sequences from this sample encode an identical CDR3 as well. V gene TRBV7-9 combines with J gene TRBJ2-5; perhaps TRBD1 as D (6 bases). Germline V gene sequence: CDR1 SEHNR, CDR2 FQNEAQ (reference sequence). The CDR3 length is 15 residues. V was trimmed by 2 bases and J by 1 base, leaving 11 bases between them. CDR3 coding DNA: TGTGCCAGCAGCTTACGTCAGGGGTTCCAAGAGACCCAGTACTTC. Translated, it gives CASSLRQGFQETQYF.

The rearrangement links TRBV9 to TRBJ2-1; 8 positions match TRBD2. Germline V gene data show CDR1 as SGDLS and CDR2 as YYNGEE. The CDR3 consists of 17 residues. V shed 0 bases, J shed 0 bases, and the junction held 5 bases outside the gene matches. CDR3 coding DNA: TGTGCCAGCAGCGTAGGCCTCGGGGGGGCCTCCTACAATGAGCAGTTCTTC. It specifies CASSVGLGGASYNEQFF.

This chain uses TRBV27 with TRBJ2-2, with TRBD1 matching over 8 bases. The length of the CDR3 is 13 residues. The germline gives CDR1 MNHEY, CDR2 SMNVEV (reference sequence). The V and J ends lost 7 bases and 7 bases, in that order; junction bases with no gene match: 5. The CDR3 spells CASTRGLGGELFF. The CDR3 nucleotides are TGTGCCAGCACCAGGGGGCTCGGCGGGGAGCTGTTTTTT.

The V gene is TRBV6-5, the J gene TRBJ1-2; tentatively, D is TRBD1 (5 bases). Deletions cut 4 bases from V and 4 bases from J, with 13 bases between. The CDR3 length is 14 residues. Germline CDR1 and CDR2: MNHEY and SVGAGI. The CDR3: CASSSTTVFYGYTF. DNA of the CDR3: TGTGCCAGCAGTTCGACGACAGTCTTCTATGGCTACACCTTC.

The rearrangement links TRBV19 to TRBJ2-3, with TRBD1 matching over 9 bases. In germline, CDR1 is LNHDA, CDR2 SQIVND (reference sequence). V trimming: 1 base; J trimming: 3 bases; junction bases outside the gene matches: 2. The CDR3 is made up of 15 amino acids. The CDR3 spells CASSIGQGVTDTQYF. The CDR3 DNA sequence: TGTGCCAGTAGTATAGGACAGGGGGTAACAGATACGCAGTATTTT.

CDR3 sequence reads: CASRKASLGGELFF. In DNA, the CDR3 is TGTGCCAGCAGAAAAGCCAGCCTAGGCGGGGAGCTGTTTTTT. This rearrangement joins TRBV6-5 to TRBJ2-2, with D uncertain. This CDR3 spans 14 amino acids. Deletions cut 6 bases from V and 7 bases from J, with 15 bases between. Germline-derived CDR1 and CDR2 are MNHEY and SVGAGI.

The J gene is TRBJ1-2, the V gene TRBV29-1; 10 nucleotides line up with TRBD1. Germline CDR1 reads SQVTM; CDR2 reads ANQGSEA. This CDR3 comprises 13 residues. After removal of 6 bases from V and 7 bases from J, the junction contained 8 bases not matched to a gene. CDR3 nucleotides: TGCAGCGTACCAAGACAGGGGGCCTTTGGCTACACCTTC. Translation gives CSVPRQGAFGYTF.

The V call is TRBV5-5, the J call TRBJ1-6, with 9 positions matching TRBD1. The CDR3 consists of 15 residues. Germline V gives CDR1 SGHKS, CDR2 YYEKEE (reference sequence). J lost 10 bases, V lost 3 bases, and 8 bases had no gene match. CDR3 sequence reads: CASSSGTGTGSPLHF. The CDR3 DNA is TGTGCCAGCAGCTCAGGGACAGGGACTGGCTCACCCCTCCACTTT.

The gene calls are TRBV5-8 and TRBJ2-4; D gene uncertain. V lost 5 bases to trimming and J lost 0 bases, with 9 bases between them. Germline values: CDR1 SGHTS, CDR2 YDEGEE. CDR3 length equals 14 residues. CDR3 amino acids: CASSLSLAKNIQYF. In DNA form, the CDR3 reads TGTGCCAGCAGTCTTAGCCTAGCCAAAAACATTCAGTACTTC.

The chain couples TRBV5-1 to TRBJ2-2; TRBD1 matches at 9 bases. Losses at the gene ends were 3 bases for V and 11 bases for J; bases not matched to a gene: 2. The CDR3 covers 12 residues. CDR1 and CDR2 (germline): SGHRS, YFSETQ. In DNA form, the CDR3 reads TGCGCCAGCAGCTCGGGACAGGGCGAGCTGTTTTTT. Translated, it gives CASSSGQGELFF.

This chain links TRBV13 with TRBJ2-7; 8 positions match TRBD2. V lost 1 base and J lost 2; bases outside the gene matches: 7. CDR1 and CDR2 (germline): PRHDT, FYEKMQ (reference sequence). The CDR3 sequence is 16 residues long. CDR3 loop: CASSLEGGGRAYEQYF. CDR3 bases: TGTGCCAGCAGCTTAGAAGGCGGGGGGCGAGCCTACGAGCAGTACTTC.

The chain combines TRBV14 with TRBJ2-7; 10 bases are shared with TRBD2. From germline, CDR1 is SGHDN and CDR2 FVKESK. Trimming took 4 bases from V and 3 from J; bases not matched to a gene: 6. CDR3 length: 15 residues. CDR3 in amino acids: CASSPALAGLYEQYF. CDR3 DNA: TGTGCCAGCAGCCCAGCACTAGCGGGACTCTACGAGCAGTACTTC. Full variable domain (outside the CDR3, taken from reference TRBV14 and TRBJ2-7): EAGVTQFPSHSVIEKGQTVTLRCDPISGHDNLYWYRRVMGKEIKFLLHFVKESKQDESGMPNNRFLAERTGGTYSTLKVQPAELEDSGVYFCASSPALAGLYEQYFGPGTRLTVT.

This chain connects TRBV9 to TRBJ1-2; no reliable D call. V was pared by 2 bases and J by 7 bases, with 24 bases between. Germline V CDR1 and CDR2: SGDLS, YYNGEE. CDR3 length equals 17 residues. The CDR3 coding sequence is TGTGCCAGCAGCGTGCCCGGACCCGGGGTCCCTGACGGTGGCTACACCTTC. This gives the protein CASSVPGPGVPDGGYTF.